The 29 T cell receptor beta chains in this list originate from one sample, sequenced in a study of T cells in Graves' hyperthyroidism and ophthalmopathy. The investigators amplified TCR beta CDR3 regions from RNA transcripts. The HTBI set primed first-round TCR CDR3 RT-PCR. TCRdb processed the multiplex PCR reads anew with MiXCR; each CDR3 protein has one entry. The sample includes 650,000 to 750,000 distinct CDR3 sequences, 13% to 15% of them seen just once. The sequenced sample was blood. The receptors were sampled from a young woman with Graves' hyperthyroidism.

This clonotype was counted a few times. V and J are TRBV6-1 and TRBJ2-1; TRBD2 aligns across 11 bases. This CDR3 is built from 16 residues. CDR1 is MNHNS and CDR2 is SASEGT in the germline V gene. The V and J ends lost 5 bases and 3 bases, in that order; junction bases with no gene match: 6. Written as DNA, the CDR3 is TGTGCCAGCAGTCCGTCGACTAGCGGGGTCTACAATGAGCAGTTCTTC. It is translated as CASSPSTSGVYNEQFF.

To note about this clonotype: Just one base apart from a much larger clone, this may be a read error. The rearrangement joins TRBV12-3 or TRBV12-4 to TRBJ2-5; tentatively, D is TRBD2 (6 bases). The J call is in doubt because the DNA end fits TRBJ2-1 better. The CDR3 covers 16 residues. CDR3 residues: CASRGLDYFRGETQFF. The CDR3 DNA sequence: TGTGCCAGCAGGGGATTGGACTATTTTCGGGGAGAGACCCAGTTCTTC.

This clonotype showed up many times. The CDR3 here is CASSPGPGGTEAFF. CDR3 sequence (DNA): TGTGCCAGCAGCCCGGGCCCAGGTGGCACTGAAGCTTTCTTT. The V call is TRBV3-1, the J call TRBJ1-1, with D hard to call. Germline loops: CDR1 LGHDT, CDR2 YNNKEL (reference sequence). With 4 bases removed from V and 4 bases from J, the gap between germline ends came to 13 bases. This CDR3 contains 14 residues.

This clonotype was detected only a few times. The V call is TRBV6-1, the J call TRBJ1-3, with 8 bases aligning to TRBD1. V dropped 7 bases and J dropped 2; count of bases not matched to a gene: 7. Germline lookup yields CDR1 MNHNS and CDR2 SASEGT. CDR3 length: 15 residues. This CDR3 reads CASTVSRGPGNTIYF. CDR3 DNA sequence: TGTGCCAGCACCGTGAGCAGGGGGCCTGGAAACACCATATATTTT.

V usage is TRBV3-1 and J usage is TRBJ2-7; the D gene is possibly TRBD1 (6 bases). This CDR3 has 15 residues. The V gene lost 1 base and the J gene lost 2 bases, with 12 bases spanning the gap. Germline V gene lookup returns CDR1 LGHDT and CDR2 YNNKEL (reference sequence). The CDR3 reads CASSQGEQGTYEQYF. The CDR3 DNA reads as TGTGCCAGCAGCCAAGGGGAGCAGGGGACCTACGAGCAGTACTTC.

This sequence joins TRBV7-2 and TRBJ2-7; TRBD2 matches 7 bases. The V gene end was trimmed by 5 bases and the J gene end by 5 bases; junction bases not matched to a gene: 9. The CDR3 has 14 residues. Germline V lookup: CDR1 SGHTA, CDR2 FQGNSA. The CDR3 reads CASSGGRGVHEQYF. The CDR3 bases are TGTGCCAGCAGCGGTGGGAGGGGAGTTCACGAGCAGTACTTC. The full variable domain, rest sourced from reference TRBV7-2 and TRBJ2-7, is GAGVSQSPSNKVTEKGKDVELRCDPISGHTALYWYRQSLGQGLEFLIYFQGNSAPDKSGLPSDRFSAERTGGSVSTLTIQRTQQEDSAVYLCASSGGRGVHEQYFGPGTRLTVT.

V gene TRBV10-2 combines with J gene TRBJ2-2; D uncertain. Trimming took 5 bases from V and 5 from J, leaving 9 bases between them. Germline V CDR1 and CDR2: WSHSY, SAAADI. This CDR3 is built from 13 residues. CDR3 sequence reads: CASSIGMTGELFF. CDR3 DNA sequence: TGCGCCAGCAGTATAGGCATGACCGGGGAGCTGTTTTTT.

The chain employs TRBV5-8 and TRBJ2-4; 7 nucleotides match TRBD1. This CDR3 spans 15 amino acids. V lost 1 base, J lost 9 bases, and 10 bases stayed unmatched. Germline CDR1 and CDR2: SGHTS and YDEGEE. CDR3 region: CASSLLTGPSSIQYF. The CDR3 nucleotides read TGTGCCAGCAGCTTGTTGACAGGGCCGAGTAGCATTCAGTACTTC. Full variable domain (missing parts from reference TRBV5-8 and TRBJ2-4): EAGVTQSPTHLIKTRGQQATLRCSPISGHTSVYWYQQALGLGLQFLLWYDEGEERNRGNFPPRFSGRQFPNYSSELNVNALELEDSALYLCASSLLTGPSSIQYFGAGTRLSVL.

This clonotype was recorded at least ten times. The chain recombines TRBV18 with TRBJ2-1; TRBD2 matches at 11 bases. CDR1 is KGHSH, CDR2 LQKENI, per germline. V lost 3 bases to trimming and J lost 8 bases; unmatched junction nucleotides: 9. This CDR3 spans 16 amino acids. CDR3 amino acids: CASSPTLAGENHEQFF. Here the CDR3 DNA reads TGTGCCAGCTCACCCACACTAGCGGGAGAGAACCATGAGCAGTTCTTC.

This clonotype was seen many times. The V gene is TRBV7-9, the J gene TRBJ1-1; maybe TRBD1 (5 bases). The CDR3 sequence is 14 residues long. Germline assignment: CDR1 SEHNR and CDR2 FQNEAQ (reference sequence). Trimming left V 5 bases short and J 4 bases short, with 14 bases between. This chain's CDR3 is CASSLTGAVTEAFF. In DNA form, the CDR3 reads TGTGCCAGCAGCCTTACTGGGGCTGTCACTGAAGCTTTCTTT.

This clonotype was counted ten times or more. The chain combines TRBV2 with TRBJ2-2, with 10 bases that match TRBD1. Per the germline V gene, CDR1 is SNHLY and CDR2 is FYNNEI. V lost 6 bases, J lost 0 bases, and 16 bases stayed unmatched. This CDR3 spans 20 amino acids. The CDR3 sequence is CASRTDRGQIYLANTGELFF. CDR3 nucleotides: TGTGCCAGCAGAACTGACAGGGGGCAAATATACCTCGCGAACACCGGGGAGCTGTTTTTT.

The chain has TRBV9 and TRBJ1-2, with D hard to call. CDR3 size: 11 residues. Germline V gives CDR1 SGDLS, CDR2 YYNGEE. Between the trimmed V and J ends, which lost 3 bases and 9 bases, there was a span of 9 bases. CDR3 DNA: TGTGCCAGCAGCGGATTCGGGAGCTACACCTTC. Its translation is CASSGFGSYTF. Together with reference TRBV9 and TRBJ1-2, the CDR3 gives the full variable domain: DSGVTQTPKHLITATGQRVTLRCSPRSGDLSVYWYQQSLDQGLQFLIQYYNGEERAKGNILERFSAQQFPDLHSELNLSSLELGDSALYFCASSGFGSYTFGSGTRLTVV.

A few counts support this clonotype. This chain uses TRBV7-9 with TRBJ1-4; 7 bases line up with TRBD1. There are 15 residues in the CDR3. J gave up 5 bases and V 5 bases, and 8 bases lay outside the gene matches. Germline V gene data show CDR1 as SEHNR and CDR2 as FQNEAQ (reference sequence). The CDR3 here is CASSPPTGPNEKLFF. The DNA of the CDR3 is TGTGCCAGCAGCCCGCCGACAGGGCCAAATGAAAAACTGTTTTTT.

The chain couples TRBV28 to TRBJ2-1; 7 positions match TRBD2. With V trimmed by 4 bases and J by 9 bases, 6 bases remained unmatched. The CDR3 has 13 residues. Germline loops: CDR1 MDHEN, CDR2 SYDVKM. This chain's CDR3 is CASSSRTSPEQFF. CDR3 bases: TGTGCCAGCAGTTCCCGGACTAGTCCTGAGCAGTTCTTC.

In its sample, this clonotype was seen many times. The chain employs TRBV7-3 and TRBJ2-1; TRBD1 aligns across 8 bases. The CDR3 runs to 17 residues. J was trimmed by 2 bases and V by 5 bases; bases with no gene match: 11. Germline V gives CDR1 SGHTA, CDR2 FQGTGA. The CDR3 nucleotides read TGTGCCAGCAGCCGCACGAGTGGACAGGGCACCTACAATGAGCAGTTCTTC. This codes for CASSRTSGQGTYNEQFF.

This chain links TRBV6-1 with TRBJ2-2; D not resolved. V lost 3 bases and J lost 4, with 9 bases in between. The germline CDR1 and CDR2 sequences are MNHNS and SASEGT. The CDR3 totals 14 residues. CDR3 bases: TGTGCCAGCAGTGAGCTAGTCGTCACCGGGGAGCTGTTTTTT. It translates to CASSELVVTGELFF.

This clonotype was recorded at least ten times. This chain uses TRBV7-9 with TRBJ2-7, with TRBD1 identical over 9 bases. The CDR3 loop spans 15 amino acids. Unmatched junction bases numbered 6, after V lost 5 bases and J lost 1 base. CDR1 is SEHNR and CDR2 is FQNEAQ in the germline V gene (reference sequence). The CDR3 protein is CASSEGQGRSYEQYF. The CDR3 DNA sequence: TGTGCCAGCAGCGAGGGACAGGGTCGGTCCTACGAGCAGTACTTC.

This clonotype was detected many times. The chain recombines TRBV7-3 with TRBJ2-1; 10 bases line up with TRBD2. The CDR3 has 16 amino acids. Germline V gene lookup returns CDR1 SGHTA and CDR2 FQGTGA. V shed 6 bases, J shed 9 bases, and the junction held 14 bases outside the gene matches. For the CDR3, the DNA is TGTGCCAGCAGTCCTCTCCCTAGCGGGAGCAGGGTTGAGCAGTTCTTC. Amino acids: CASSPLPSGSRVEQFF.

This clonotype was counted between two and nine times. The chain recombines TRBV6-5 with TRBJ2-1; D may be TRBD2 (6 bases). Trimming pared 2 bases from V and 12 bases from J, leaving 11 bases between. This CDR3 is 12 amino acids long. The germline V gene encodes CDR1 MNHEY and CDR2 SVGAGI. In nucleotides, the CDR3 is TGTGCCAGCAGTTACGGGTTGCGGGGGCAGTTCTTC. This gives the protein CASSYGLRGQFF.

Ten or more counts support this clonotype. The chain uses TRBV3-1 and TRBJ2-1; 9 positions match TRBD2. The trim removed 3 bases at V and 6 bases at J, leaving 6 bases unmatched. The CDR3 is made up of 15 amino acids. Germline lookup yields CDR1 LGHDT and CDR2 YNNKEL (reference sequence). CDR3 loop: CASSHPGLAANEQFF. The CDR3 DNA reads TGTGCCAGCAGCCACCCGGGACTAGCTGCCAATGAGCAGTTCTTC.

This clonotype was picked up a small number of times. The V gene is TRBV7-9, the J gene TRBJ2-2; tentatively, D is TRBD1 or TRBD2 (5 bases each). The CDR3 has 18 residues. Germline loops: CDR1 SEHNR, CDR2 FQNEAQ (reference sequence). With 1 base removed from V and 6 bases from J, the gap between germline ends came to 21 bases. CDR3 sequence (DNA): TGTGCCAGCAGCTTAGATCCGTGGCGATCTGGGGACGCCGGGGAGCTGTTTTTT. Its protein product is CASSLDPWRSGDAGELFF.

This clonotype was counted only a few times. The V gene is TRBV5-1, the J gene TRBJ1-2; 10 nucleotides align to TRBD1. The CDR3 loop spans 11 amino acids. Germline values: CDR1 SGHRS, CDR2 YFSETQ. Germline trimming cut 7 bases from V and 8 bases from J; bases unmatched to any gene: 2. The CDR3 is CASGTGAGYTF. CDR3 nucleotides: TGCGCCAGCGGGACAGGGGCAGGCTACACCTTC.

This clonotype occurred many times. The V call is TRBV7-2, the J call TRBJ2-3, with 13 bases aligning to TRBD2. J was trimmed by 1 base and V by 6 bases; bases with no gene match: 4. Looked up from germline, CDR1 is SGHTA and CDR2 is FQGNSA. The CDR3 covers 16 residues. Here the CDR3 reads CASSRTSGRRTDTQYF. Here the CDR3 DNA reads TGTGCCAGCAGTCGGACTAGCGGGAGACGCACAGATACGCAGTATTTT.

This clonotype was seen ten or more times. The CDR3 is CASSLRGSTGYTF. CDR3 sequence (DNA): TGTGCCAGCAGTTTGCGTGGCAGCACAGGCTACACCTTC. The chain couples TRBV12-3 or TRBV12-4 to TRBJ1-2; D remains ambiguous. Trimming took off 3 bases at V and 8 bases at J, with 13 bases between the two ends. This CDR3 comprises 13 residues.

The V call is TRBV28, the J call TRBJ2-3; TRBD2 matches at 13 bases. Per the germline V gene, CDR1 is MDHEN and CDR2 is SYDVKM. CDR3 length: 19 amino acids. Trimming at V came to 6 bases and at J to 3 bases, leaving 15 bases not matched to a gene. As DNA, the CDR3 is TGTGCCAGCAGCACAGCCGCACTAGCGGGAGGGAGGGGGACAGATACGCAGTATTTT. Translating gives CASSTAALAGGRGTDTQYF.

CDR3 coding DNA: TGTGCCAGTAGTATTGGCGGGAGGAGTGGAGGAGATGAGCAGTTCTTC. This codes for CASSIGGRSGGDEQFF. The chain is built from TRBV19 and TRBJ2-1, with TRBD2 matching 8 bases. Germline V gene data show CDR1 as LNHDA and CDR2 as SQIVND (reference sequence). The trim removed 3 bases at V and 8 bases at J, leaving 12 bases unmatched. The CDR3 consists of 16 residues.

The chain recombines TRBV9 with TRBJ1-3; D unclear. The CDR3 loop spans 17 amino acids. V gave up 0 bases and J gave up 0 bases, with 13 bases separating them. Germline V gene lookup returns CDR1 SGDLS and CDR2 YYNGEE. The CDR3 region is CASSVELGISSGNTIYF. For the CDR3, the DNA is TGTGCCAGCAGCGTAGAGCTGGGGATCAGCTCTGGAAACACCATATATTTT.

CDR3 loop: CASSLVAANTIYF. As DNA, the CDR3 is TGTGCCAGCAGCTTAGTGGCAGCAAACACCATATATTTT. The chain links TRBV7-9 to TRBJ1-3; D gene uncertain. Germline V gene lookup returns CDR1 SEHNR and CDR2 FQNEAQ (reference sequence). Trimming shortened V by 1 base and J by 6 bases, and 7 bases separated the two germline ends. The CDR3 is 13 amino acids.

The rearrangement links TRBV19 to TRBJ1-3; D ambiguous. V was pared by 3 bases and J by 2 bases, with 5 bases between. The CDR3 totals 13 residues. From germline, CDR1 is LNHDA and CDR2 SQIVND (reference sequence). The CDR3 here is CASSMSPGNTIYF. DNA of the CDR3: TGTGCCAGTAGTATGAGCCCTGGAAACACCATATATTTT.